The rows below give T cell receptor beta chains drawn from one sample of a study of cytomegalovirus exposure and HLA in healthy donors. TCRdb's copy holds only in-frame clones and misses some; the assay was immunoSEQ multiplex PCR. The repertoire holds about 140,000 clones, 80% seen once, with roughly 4.8% in the top ten. Input material: PBMCs. These receptors originate from a man between 35 and 55 years old in good health and CMV-seronegative. Each CDR3 is given with its conserved first and last residue. The order of the fields is V gene, clone size, J gene, D gene, CDR3 protein, CDR3 DNA. The D gene is left open where the match is weak. Clone size is given for some rows only: seen once, a few or many times, or a class if the clone is expanded.

TRBV7-2	-	TRBJ2-5	-	CASSRSTGQETQYF	TGTGCCAGCAGCCGCTCGACAGGCCAAGAGACCCAGTACTTC
TRBV6-5	few	TRBJ1-5	TRBD1	CASSYAAGGHQPQHF	TGTGCCAGCAGTTACGCAGCAGGGGGCCATCAGCCCCAGCATTTT
TRBV6-6	-	TRBJ2-1	-	CASSYSPGLVDEQFF	TGTGCCAGCAGTTACTCGCCAGGGCTCGTGGATGAGCAGTTCTTC
TRBV10-3	-	TRBJ2-2	TRBD1	CAISEPGQVTGELFF	TGTGCCATCAGTGAACCCGGACAGGTCACCGGGGAGCTGTTTTTT
TRBV12-5	few	TRBJ1-1	TRBD1	CASGLPSGGGGHTEAFF	TGTGCTAGTGGTTTGCCCAGCGGAGGGGGCGGGCACACTGAAGCTTTCTTT
TRBV15	few	TRBJ1-2	-	CATSFKLSVGYTF	TGTGCCACCAGCTTCAAGCTTAGCGTTGGCTACACCTTC
TRBV9	-	TRBJ2-1	TRBD1	CASSVFTGTGGGNEQFF	TGTGCCAGCAGCGTCTTTACCGGGACAGGGGGGGGAAATGAGCAGTTCTTC
TRBV2	-	TRBJ2-6	-	CASSELAVLEANVLTF	TGTGCCAGCAGTGAACTGGCGGTCCTGGAGGCCAACGTCCTGACTTTC
TRBV11-2	-	TRBJ1-2	-	CASSLPGGGYTF	TGTGCCAGCAGCTTACCGGGGGGTGGCTACACCTTC
TRBV25-1	-	TRBJ2-3	TRBD1	CASSEDRGSSTDTQYF	TGTGCCAGCAGTGAGGACAGGGGTTCAAGCACAGATACGCAGTATTTT
TRBV2	-	TRBJ1-6	-	CASHRDGNSPLHF	TGTGCCAGCCACAGGGACGGGAATTCACCCCTCCACTTT
TRBV18	-	TRBJ2-1	-	CASSPLTRSQTTGNEQFF	TGTGCCAGCTCACCCTTAACTAGGTCGCAAACGACTGGCAATGAGCAGTTCTTC
TRBV5-6	once	TRBJ2-1	TRBD1	CASSFWDRVGGNEQFF	TGTGCCAGCAGCTTCTGGGACAGGGTAGGGGGAAATGAGCAGTTCTTC
TRBV13	-	TRBJ1-2	-	CASSARDTRGYTF	TGTGCCAGCAGCGCCAGGGACACCCGGGGCTACACCTTC
TRBV7-8	once	TRBJ1-2	-	CASSLATANYGYTF	TGTGCCAGCAGCTTAGCAACGGCTAACTATGGCTACACCTTC
TRBV7-9	once	TRBJ1-2	TRBD1	CASSTPGQGNYGYTF	TGTGCCAGCAGCACTCCGGGACAGGGTAACTATGGCTACACCTTC
TRBV4-3	-	TRBJ1-4	TRBD1	CASSPRTGRNEKLFF	TGCGCCAGCAGCCCCCGGACAGGTCGTAATGAAAAACTGTTTTTT
TRBV14	-	TRBJ2-7	-	CASSQLVRATYEQYF	TGTGCCAGCAGCCAACTGGTCAGGGCGACCTACGAGCAGTACTTC
TRBV7-2	-	TRBJ1-1	-	CASSFVDSANTEAFF	TGTGCCAGCAGCTTTGTGGACAGTGCCAACACTGAAGCTTTCTTT
TRBV30	few	TRBJ2-7	TRBD1	CAFCPASSGTAYEQYF	TGTGCCTTCTGCCCCGCTAGCTCCGGGACAGCCTACGAGCAGTACTTC
TRBV5-1	-	TRBJ2-3	TRBD1	CASSQRSRGFDTQYF	TGCGCCAGCAGCCAAAGGAGCAGGGGGTTTGATACGCAGTATTTT
TRBV13	-	TRBJ2-1	TRBD2	CASSAAGERGYEQFF	TGTGCCAGCAGCGCAGCGGGGGAAAGAGGTTATGAGCAGTTCTTC
TRBV30	-	TRBJ2-1	TRBD2	CAWTEGLADYNEQFF	TGTGCCTGGACCGAGGGACTAGCGGACTACAATGAGCAGTTCTTC
TRBV2	once	TRBJ1-5	-	CATMGGGNQPQHF	TGTGCCACCATGGGGGGGGGCAATCAGCCCCAGCATTTT
TRBV2	-	TRBJ2-5	TRBD2	CASSEISGGAGETQYF	TGTGCCAGCAGCGAAATTAGCGGGGGGGCCGGAGAGACCCAGTACTTC
TRBV5-4	-	TRBJ2-5	-	CASSLGGGAFQETQYF	TGTGCCAGCAGCTTGGGCGGGGGCGCATTTCAAGAGACCCAGTACTTC
TRBV30	once	TRBJ2-2	TRBD2	CAWSVRSGGGTGELFF	TGTGCCTGGAGTGTACGGTCGGGGGGGGGCACCGGGGAGCTGTTTTTT
TRBV9	-	TRBJ1-1	TRBD1	CASSVGMSGGSEAFF	TGTGCCAGCAGCGTAGGAATGTCAGGGGGCTCTGAAGCTTTCTTT
TRBV5-1	-	TRBJ2-3	TRBD1	CASSPGGQGTDTQYF	TGCGCCAGCAGCCCGGGGGGACAGGGAACAGATACGCAGTATTTT
TRBV4-1	-	TRBJ2-7	TRBD2	CASSQPGLAANEQYF	TGCGCCAGCAGCCAACCGGGACTAGCGGCTAACGAGCAGTACTTC
TRBV6-1	few	TRBJ1-5	TRBD1	CASSEIQGKDQPQHF	TGTGCCAGCAGTGAAATACAGGGGAAAGACCAGCCCCAGCATTTT
TRBV7-2	-	TRBJ2-3	TRBD2	CASSRHGASGSTDTQYF	TGTGCCAGCAGCCGCCACGGGGCTAGCGGTAGCACAGATACGCAGTATTTT
TRBV5-4	-	TRBJ1-2	-	CASSGHALNYGYTF	TGTGCCAGCAGCGGACACGCCCTTAACTATGGCTACACCTTC
TRBV6-1	-	TRBJ1-5	TRBD1	CASQRPTGGNQPQHF	TGTGCCAGCCAGAGACCGACAGGGGGCAATCAGCCCCAGCATTTT
TRBV18	few	TRBJ1-1	-	CASSPGQMNTEAFF	TGTGCCAGCTCACCAGGGCAGATGAACACTGAAGCTTTCTTT
TRBV7-3	-	TRBJ2-5	TRBD2	CASSSSGTSGETQYF	TGTGCCAGCAGCTCCTCCGGGACTAGCGGGGAGACCCAGTACTTC
TRBV6-1	-	TRBJ1-2	TRBD1	CASRVSGQASYGYTF	TGTGCCAGCAGAGTATCAGGACAGGCCTCCTATGGCTACACCTTC
TRBV13	-	TRBJ1-4	TRBD1	CASSPRDRATTNEKLFF	TGTGCCAGCAGCCCCCGGGACAGGGCCACAACTAATGAAAAACTGTTTTTT
TRBV19	-	TRBJ2-7	TRBD2	CASSGGASHEQYF	TGTGCCAGTAGCGGGGGGGCGAGCCACGAGCAGTACTTC
TRBV9	-	TRBJ2-5	TRBD2	CASSAPSGGGRNQETQYF	TGTGCCAGCAGCGCCCCTAGCGGGGGAGGGCGAAATCAAGAGACCCAGTACTTC
TRBV9	-	TRBJ2-7	-	CASSVAGQGEQYF	TGTGCCAGCAGCGTAGCTGGGCAGGGTGAGCAGTACTTC
TRBV29-1	-	TRBJ2-5	-	CSVVTGGGETQYF	TGCAGCGTTGTTACGGGTGGAGGAGAGACCCAGTACTTC
TRBV9	-	TRBJ2-7	TRBD2	CASSAGTSGGLLMDEQYF	TGTGCCAGCAGCGCCGGGACTAGCGGGGGGTTATTAATGGACGAGCAGTACTTC
TRBV6-1	-	TRBJ1-2	-	CASSEGRADYYGYTF	TGTGCCAGCAGTGAAGGCAGGGCGGATTACTATGGCTACACCTTC
TRBV7-6	-	TRBJ2-7	-	CASSLADSYEQYF	TGTGCCAGCAGCTTAGCCGACAGCTACGAGCAGTACTTC
TRBV7-9	-	TRBJ1-4	TRBD1	CASSTDRAGEKLFF	TGTGCCAGCAGCACAGACAGGGCGGGTGAAAAACTGTTTTTT
TRBV9	-	TRBJ2-2	TRBD1	CASSVGQGAGTGELFF	TGTGCCAGCAGCGTCGGACAGGGGGCAGGAACCGGGGAGCTGTTTTTT